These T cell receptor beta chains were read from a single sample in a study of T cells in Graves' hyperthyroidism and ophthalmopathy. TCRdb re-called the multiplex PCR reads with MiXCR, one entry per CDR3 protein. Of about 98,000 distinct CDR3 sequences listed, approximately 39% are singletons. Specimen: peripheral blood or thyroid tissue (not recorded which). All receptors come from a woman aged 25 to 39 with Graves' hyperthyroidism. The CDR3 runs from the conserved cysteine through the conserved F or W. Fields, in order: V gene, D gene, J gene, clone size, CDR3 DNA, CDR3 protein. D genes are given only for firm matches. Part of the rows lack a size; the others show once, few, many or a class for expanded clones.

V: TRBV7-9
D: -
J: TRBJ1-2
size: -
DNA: TGTGCCAGCAGCTCCACAGGGTTCGCCGCCGCTAACTATGGCTACACCTTC
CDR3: CASSSTGFAAANYGYTF

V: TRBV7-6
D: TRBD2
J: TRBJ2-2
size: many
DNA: TGTGCCAGCAGCCAAGGGCTAGCGGGCCCCACCGGGGAGCTGTTTTTT
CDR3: CASSQGLAGPTGELFF

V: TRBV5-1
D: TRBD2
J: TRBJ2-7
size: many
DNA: TGCGCCAGCAGCTGGGGCGGGGGAACTGTCTACGAGCAGTACTTC
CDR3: CASSWGGGTVYEQYF

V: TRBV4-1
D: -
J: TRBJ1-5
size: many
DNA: TGCGCCAGCAGCCAAGCTACTTCAGGGTGGGGGGAGCCCCAGCATTTT
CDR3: CASSQATSGWGEPQHF

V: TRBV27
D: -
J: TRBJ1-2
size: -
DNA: TGTGCCAGCAGTTTAAAAATAGGCAGGGGTGGTTATGGCTACACCTTC
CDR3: CASSLKIGRGGYGYTF

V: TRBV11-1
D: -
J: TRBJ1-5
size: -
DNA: TGTGCTAGCGGCTTAGCGTCTCAGGACAGCTCTTCCAATCAGCCCCAGCATTTT
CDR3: CASGLASQDSSSNQPQHF

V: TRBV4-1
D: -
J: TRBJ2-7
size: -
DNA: TGCGCCAGCAGCCAAGAATTCATGGGCTCCTACGAGCAGTACTTC
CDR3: CASSQEFMGSYEQYF

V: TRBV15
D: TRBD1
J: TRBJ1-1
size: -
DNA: TGTGCCACCAGATGGACAGGGGGAGCTGGGAACACTGAAGCTTTCTTT
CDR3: CATRWTGGAGNTEAFF

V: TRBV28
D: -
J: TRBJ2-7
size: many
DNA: TGTGCCAGCAGTTCCCCAGGGGCTAGCGAGCAGTACTTC
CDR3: CASSSPGASEQYF

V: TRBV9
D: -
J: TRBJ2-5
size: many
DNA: TGTGCCAGCAGCCCCTGGGACCTGGAGACCCAGTACTTC
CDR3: CASSPWDLETQYF

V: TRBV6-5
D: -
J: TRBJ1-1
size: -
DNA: TGTGCCAGCAGTTACCGCCGGGGGAAAGCTTTCTTT
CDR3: CASSYRRGKAFF

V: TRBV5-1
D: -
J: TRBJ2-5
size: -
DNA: TGCGCCATCAGCTTGGGAGAGACCCAGTACTTC
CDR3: CAISLGETQYF

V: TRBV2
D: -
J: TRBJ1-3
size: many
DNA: TGTGCCAGCAGAGCAGCCGGGATTAGCTCTGGAAACACCATATATTTT
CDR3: CASRAAGISSGNTIYF

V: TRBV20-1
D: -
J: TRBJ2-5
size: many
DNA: TGCAGTGCTAGGATAAACGCAGGGCTAGAGACCCAGTACTTC
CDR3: CSARINAGLETQYF

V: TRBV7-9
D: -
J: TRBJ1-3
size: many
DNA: TGTGCCAGCAGCTTCTTCCAGTCGAGGGGGAACACCATATATTTT
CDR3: CASSFFQSRGNTIYF

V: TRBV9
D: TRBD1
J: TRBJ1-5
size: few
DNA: TGTGCCAGCCGAGGACAGGGGGGTAGCAATCAGCCCCAGCATTTT
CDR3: CASRGQGGSNQPQHF

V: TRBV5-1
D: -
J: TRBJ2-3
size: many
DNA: TGCGCCAGCAGCAGGAGGGGGGAAACAGATACGCAGTATTTT
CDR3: CASSRRGETDTQYF

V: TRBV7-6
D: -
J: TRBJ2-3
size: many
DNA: TGTGCCAGCAGCTTAGGGCAGAGGCCCACAGATACGCAGTATTTT
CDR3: CASSLGQRPTDTQYF

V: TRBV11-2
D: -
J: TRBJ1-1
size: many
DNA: TGTGCCAGCAGCTACGCCGCCAGGTGGAACACTGAAGCTTTCTTT
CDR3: CASSYAARWNTEAFF

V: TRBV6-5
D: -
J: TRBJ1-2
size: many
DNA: TGTGCCAGCAGTAAAGCACCGCTGGAGTATGGCTACACCTTC
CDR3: CASSKAPLEYGYTF

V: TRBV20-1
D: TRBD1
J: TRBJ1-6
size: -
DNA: TGCAGTGTTACGACGACGGGACAGGGCAATTCACCCCTCCACTTT
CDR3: CSVTTTGQGNSPLHF

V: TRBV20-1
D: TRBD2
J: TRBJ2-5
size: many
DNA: TGCAGTGCTAGGGATCTAGCGGGAGTTGGTATAGAGACCCAGTACTTC
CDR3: CSARDLAGVGIETQYF

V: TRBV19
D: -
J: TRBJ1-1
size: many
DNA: TGTGCCTGTGGGGGAAAAGGACATTCGAACACTGAAGCTTTCTTT
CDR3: CACGGKGHSNTEAFF

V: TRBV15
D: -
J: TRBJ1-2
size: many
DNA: TGTGCCACCAGCAGAGCTAACAGGCTATCTAACTATGGCTACACCTTC
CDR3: CATSRANRLSNYGYTF

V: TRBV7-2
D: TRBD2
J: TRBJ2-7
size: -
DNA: TGTGCCTGGAGAGCGAGTAGCGGGAGTTTCGAGCAGTACTTC
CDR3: CAWRASSGSFEQYF

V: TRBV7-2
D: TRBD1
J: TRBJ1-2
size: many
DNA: TGTGCCAGCAGCTTAGGACGGACAGGGATAAAATATGGCTACACCTTC
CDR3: CASSLGRTGIKYGYTF

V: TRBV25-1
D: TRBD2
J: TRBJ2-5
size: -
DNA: TGTGCCAGCAGCGACGATCCGGGACTAGCGGGCCAAGAGACCCAGTACTTC
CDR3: CASSDDPGLAGQETQYF

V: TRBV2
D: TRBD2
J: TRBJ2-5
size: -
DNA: TGTGCCAGCACCGGAGCGGGAGAGACCCAGTGCTTC
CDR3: CASTGAGETQCF

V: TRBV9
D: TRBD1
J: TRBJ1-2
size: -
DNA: TGTGCCAGCAGCGCCGGGACAGGGAGTTGGAATGGCTACACCTTC
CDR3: CASSAGTGSWNGYTF

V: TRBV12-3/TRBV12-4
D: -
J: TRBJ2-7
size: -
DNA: TGTGCCAGCGCCGAACTCAGGGAGAGCTCCTACGAGCAGAACTTC
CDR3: CASAELRESSYEQNF

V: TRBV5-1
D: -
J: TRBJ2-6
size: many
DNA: TGCGCCAGCAGCCCGGAACCTGGGGCCAACGTCCTGACTTTC
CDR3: CASSPEPGANVLTF

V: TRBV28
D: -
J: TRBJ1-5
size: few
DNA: TGTGCCAGCATCGGGGTTGTGCCCGTGGCTCAGCCCCAGCATTTT
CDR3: CASIGVVPVAQPQHF

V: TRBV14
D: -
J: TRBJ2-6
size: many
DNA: TGTGCCAGCAGCGAACAGGGCCCTTACTCTGGGGCCAACGTCCTGACTTTC
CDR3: CASSEQGPYSGANVLTF

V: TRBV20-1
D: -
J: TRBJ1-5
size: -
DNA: TGCAGTGCTAGGGGGGGAATGAGCAATCAGCCCCAGCATTTT
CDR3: CSARGGMSNQPQHF

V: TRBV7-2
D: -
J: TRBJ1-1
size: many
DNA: TGTGCCAGCAGCTTAGGCCGGACAGCCAAGACCTTT
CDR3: CASSLGRTAKTF

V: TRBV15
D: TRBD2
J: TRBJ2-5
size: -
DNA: TGTGCCACCAGCAGAGAAGCGGGGGAGACCCAGTACTTC
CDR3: CATSREAGETQYF

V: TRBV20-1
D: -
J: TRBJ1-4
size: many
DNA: TGCAGTGCTAGAGACGGAGATGCGCCTAATGAAAAACTGTTTTTT
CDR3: CSARDGDAPNEKLFF

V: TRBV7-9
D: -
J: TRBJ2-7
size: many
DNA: TGTGCCAGCAGCTCGGGCAGGGTATGGGGCTTTTACGAGCAGTACTTC
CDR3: CASSSGRVWGFYEQYF

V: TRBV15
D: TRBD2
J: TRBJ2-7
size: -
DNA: TGTGCCACCAGCAGCGCGGCGGGGGACGGACCCTACGAGCAGTACTTC
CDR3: CATSSAAGDGPYEQYF

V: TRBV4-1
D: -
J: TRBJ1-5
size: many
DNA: TGCGCCAGCAGCCAAGATCTGGGTCAGCCCCAGCATTTT
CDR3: CASSQDLGQPQHF

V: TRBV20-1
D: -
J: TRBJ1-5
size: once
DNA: TGCAGTGCCCCACCGGGACCCCTTCACAATCAGCCCCAGCATTTT
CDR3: CSAPPGPLHNQPQHF